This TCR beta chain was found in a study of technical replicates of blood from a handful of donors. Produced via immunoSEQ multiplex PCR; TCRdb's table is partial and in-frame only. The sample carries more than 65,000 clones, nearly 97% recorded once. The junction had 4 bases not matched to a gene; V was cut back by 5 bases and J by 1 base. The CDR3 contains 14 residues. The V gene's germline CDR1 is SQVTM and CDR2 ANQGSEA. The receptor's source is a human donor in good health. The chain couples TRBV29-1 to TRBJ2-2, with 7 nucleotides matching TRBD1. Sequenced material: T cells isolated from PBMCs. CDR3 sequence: CSVRRGLNTGELFF. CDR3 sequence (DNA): TGCAGCGTTCGAAGGGGGCTGAACACCGGGGAGCTGTTTTTT.